What follows is one TCR beta chain and its context. Its antigen is unidentified. Germline V CDR1 and CDR2: MNHEY, SMNVEV (reference sequence). The V end lost 5 bases, the J end lost 0 bases, and 10 bases lay between the germline ends. This CDR3 has 14 residues. This sample was taken from a study of shared clonotypes between healthy human individuals. The overall study: Each donor's CD4 naive and CD4 memory cells filled three plates apiece, CD8 naive two, and CD8 memory one.

Clones were sequenced by immunoSEQ multiplex PCR, and TCRdb holds only the in-frame ones, with some missing. The sample yields some 790,000 clones, roughly 72% seen once. Broader study findings: The study sampled only blood, and tissue repertoires likely differ.

The chain recombines TRBV27 with TRBJ1-1; no reliable D call. The clonotype originates from a woman in her twenties or thirties in good health. Input material: memory CD4+ T cells sorted from blood. The subset was: CD45RA-negative fraction. CDR3 nucleotide sequence: TGTGCCAGCAGTGAACTTAGCATGAACACTGAAGCTTTCTTT. This encodes CASSELSMNTEAFF.